These T cell receptor beta chains were read from a single sample in a study of Ad26.COV2.S vaccination and SARS-CoV-2 variants. Libraries were prepared by immunoSEQ multiplex PCR; TCRdb keeps only in-frame clonotypes and omits some of them. The table lists 200,000 to 250,000 clones, approximately 87% of them singletons. Sequences were derived from peripheral blood, sampled in a trial of Ad26.COV2.S vaccine versus placebo. The receptor source for this set is a person aged 18 to 65 who received the Ad26.COV2.S COVID-19 vaccine or a placebo. The conserved cysteine and the conserved F or W are not part of the CDR3 here. Fields, in order: V gene, CDR3 protein.

V: TRBV21-1
CDR3: ASSKTLVFGGPTGNTIY

V: TRBV5-4
CDR3: ASSLGAINIQY

V: TRBV10-3
CDR3: AISSSGRGVADTQY

V: TRBV19
CDR3: ASRTSGGSYEQY

V: TRBV6-5
CDR3: ASSYLSGTSSGTQY

V: TRBV25-1
CDR3: ASSSGESWRGYT

V: TRBV5-1
CDR3: ASSFTGSSYEQY

V: TRBV6-1
CDR3: ASSELTVQSGELF

V: TRBV6-5
CDR3: ASSSPVGEQY

V: TRBV2
CDR3: ASSTRLAGGETQY

V: TRBV29-1
CDR3: SVEGISSPGYT

V: TRBV7-2
CDR3: ASTRGYGEAF

V: TRBV7-2
CDR3: ASRGQGVYEQY

V: TRBV7-9
CDR3: ATTGLAGYNEQF